A single sample is the source of the 14 T cell receptor beta chains below, sequenced in a study of molecular identifiers for immune sequencing clone quantification. MiXCR, applied by TCRdb to the PCR reads, yields one record per CDR3 protein. The sample contains about 640,000 distinct CDR3 sequences, around 20% of which appear only once. Sequenced material: naive CD8+ T cells from blood, with Jurkat cell RNA spiked in. Subset defined: FACS-sorted CD8+CD4-CCR7+CD45RA+ naive T cells. The receptors shown here come from a human donor in good health. Some libraries in this study had Jurkat cell RNA spiked in.

The chain joins TRBV15 to TRBJ2-3, with TRBD1 identical over 7 bases. There are 19 residues in the CDR3. Germline V gives CDR1 LNHNV, CDR2 YYDKDF (reference sequence). Trimming at V came to 0 bases and at J to 2 bases, leaving 14 bases not matched to a gene. The CDR3 DNA sequence: TGTGCCACCAGCAGAGATCCCCCCCGGACAGGTGAGGACACAGATACGCAGTATTTT. This codes for CATSRDPPRTGEDTDTQYF.

The sample holds many counts of this clonotype. The V gene is TRBV30, the J gene TRBJ2-1; D is possibly TRBD1 (5 bases). The germline CDR1 and CDR2 sequences are GTSNPN and SVGIG (reference sequence). The CDR3 loop spans 10 amino acids. Deletions cut 6 bases from V and 7 bases from J, with 7 bases between. The CDR3: CACGQNEQFF. CDR3 coding DNA: TGTGCCTGCGGACAAAATGAGCAGTTCTTC.

This clonotype has just one count. A clone one base away is much larger, so this may be a read error. The rearrangement uses TRBV14 and TRBJ1-3; unclear D gene. The V gene's germline CDR1 is SGHDN and CDR2 FVKESK. The CDR3 is 14 residues long. CDR3 sequence: CVSSQDFGLNTIYF. The CDR3 bases are TGTGTCAGCAGCCAAGATTTCGGATTAAACACCATATATTTT.

Many counts were recorded for this clonotype. This chain joins TRBV11-2 and TRBJ2-3; 8 nucleotides agree with TRBD1. The ends lost 0 bases at V and 2 bases at J; junction bases unmatched: 10. This CDR3 comprises 18 residues. Germline lookup yields CDR1 SGHAT and CDR2 FQNNGV. The CDR3 DNA reads TGTGCCAGCAGCTTAGATGGCCTCGGACAGGGCTACACAGATACGCAGTATTTT. Protein sequence: CASSLDGLGQGYTDTQYF.

With regard to this clonotype: Here the CDR3 omits its conserved ending phenylalanine or tryptophan, so a read error is the likely source. The DNA of the CDR3 is TGTGCCAGCAGCTTAGTATGGGGGCCGGCGGGGGAGACCCAGTACCTC. This codes for CASSLVWGPAGETQYL. The V gene is TRBV7-2, the J gene TRBJ2-5, with D perhaps being TRBD1 or TRBD2 (6 bases each). This CDR3 is 16 amino acids long. Trimming took 1 base from V and 5 from J, leaving 17 bases between them. CDR1 and CDR2 from the germline V gene are SGHTA and FQGNSA.

This clonotype occurred a few times. The chain is built from TRBV5-6 and TRBJ2-7; no firm D call. Trimming shortened V by 4 bases and J by 5 bases, and 19 bases separated the two germline ends. CDR1 SGHDT and CDR2 YYEEEE come from the germline V gene. This CDR3 contains 15 residues. CDR3 sequence: CASSVGSLGQDEQYF. CDR3 sequence (DNA): TGTGCCAGCAGCGTCGGTTCCTTGGGTCAGGACGAGCAGTACTTC.

This sequence joins TRBV27 and TRBJ2-7; D is ambiguous. The CDR3 has 13 amino acids. The V end lost 6 bases, the J end lost 2 bases, and 11 bases lay between the germline ends. Germline values: CDR1 MNHEY, CDR2 SMNVEV (reference sequence). DNA for the CDR3: TGTGCCAGCAGGGTCCTGGGGACCTACGAGCAGTACTTC. Amino acid sequence: CASRVLGTYEQYF.

This clonotype was seen more than once but under ten times. V usage is TRBV7-9 and J usage is TRBJ2-7; possible D gene TRBD1, 6 bases. The germline V and J ends were trimmed by 2 bases and 4 bases, with 24 bases remaining between them. CDR1 is SEHNR and CDR2 is FQNEAQ in the germline V gene (reference sequence). This CDR3 is 18 amino acids long. For the CDR3, the DNA is TGTGCCAGCAGCTTAATACAGGGTACGACTTCAAAATTATACGAGCAGTACTTC. It encodes CASSLIQGTTSKLYEQYF.

This clonotype showed up just a few times. The rearrangement joins TRBV19 to TRBJ1-2; D may be TRBD1 (6 bases). The germline V gene encodes CDR1 LNHDA and CDR2 SQIVND (reference sequence). V dropped 6 bases and J dropped 8 bases, with 10 bases sitting between them. This CDR3 comprises 11 residues. CDR3 DNA sequence: TGTGCCAGTAGCGGGGGGCTAGGCTACACCTTC. It encodes CASSGGLGYTF.

A word on this clonotype: A much larger clone differs from this one at a single base, so this may be a read error. The rearrangement uses TRBV28 and TRBJ2-1; 8 nucleotides align to TRBD1. Germline CDR1 is MDHEN and CDR2 is SYDVKM. This CDR3 spans 14 amino acids. The CDR3 nucleotides read TGTGCCAGCACCGTGCAGGGGGCCCACAATGAGCAGTCCTTC. This gives the protein CASTVQGAHNEQSF.

This clonotype was seen ten or more times. The chain couples TRBV29-1 to TRBJ2-2, with D hard to call. V lost 5 bases and J lost 5, with 9 bases in between. Looked up from germline, CDR1 is SQVTM and CDR2 is ANQGSEA. The CDR3 loop spans 12 amino acids. The CDR3 region has the DNA TGCAGCGTTACCCTGGGAACCGGGGAGCTGTTTTTT. Its translation: CSVTLGTGELFF.

The sample holds many counts of this clonotype. In DNA form, the CDR3 reads TGTGCCAGCAGCTTAGATAGGCACCTAGGCCAAGAGACCCAGTACTTC. Amino acid sequence: CASSLDRHLGQETQYF. The V and J genes are TRBV7-9 and TRBJ2-5; unclear D gene. V dropped 1 base and J dropped 1 base, with 13 bases sitting between them. The CDR3 spans 16 residues. Germline V gene sequence: CDR1 SEHNR, CDR2 FQNEAQ (reference sequence).

This clonotype occurred many times. The gene calls are TRBV12-3 or TRBV12-4 and TRBJ1-4; D is unclear. Trimming stripped 0 bases from V and 8 bases from J, with 7 bases between. The length of the CDR3 is 13 residues. This CDR3 is CASSLAQPEKLFF. The CDR3 region has the DNA TGTGCCAGCAGTTTAGCCCAACCCGAAAAACTGTTTTTT.

This clonotype was detected many times. The chain joins TRBV5-1 to TRBJ2-5; D is undetermined. V was cut by 9 bases and J by 4 bases, with 10 bases left in between. The CDR3 spans 11 residues. Germline-derived CDR1 and CDR2 are SGHRS and YFSETQ. The CDR3 here is CATRVSETQYF. The DNA for the CDR3 is TGCGCCACCCGGGTGTCAGAGACCCAGTACTTC.